Listed here are 15 T cell receptor beta chains from one sample, sequenced in a study of siplizumab effects on memory and regulatory T cells. Clones were sequenced by immunoSEQ multiplex PCR, and TCRdb holds only the in-frame ones, with some missing. The profile shows about 100,000 clones, roughly 94% of them singletons. Sequenced: non-Treg CD4+ T cells sorted from blood. The receptors derive from a human donor in good health.

The chain links TRBV11-2 to TRBJ2-6; the D is unclear. V was clipped by 5 bases and J by 1 base, with 3 bases between them. The germline V gene has CDR1 SGHAT and CDR2 FQNNGV. The CDR3 consists of 13 residues. The DNA of the CDR3 is TGTGCCAGCAGCCCATCTGGGGCCAACGTCCTGACTTTC. It yields the protein CASSPSGANVLTF.

The V gene is TRBV5-5, the J gene TRBJ2-7; D remains ambiguous. Trimming left V 1 base short and J 1 base short, with 12 bases between. The germline gives CDR1 SGHKS, CDR2 YYEKEE (reference sequence). The CDR3 runs 15 residues. CDR3 sequence reads: CASSLLGTASYEQYF. DNA of the CDR3: TGTGCCAGCAGCTTGTTGGGCACGGCTTCCTACGAGCAGTACTTC.

In this sample, this clone turned up once. This chain links TRBV9 with TRBJ2-1, with 10 bases aligning to TRBD2. Per the germline V gene, CDR1 is SGDLS and CDR2 is YYNGEE. With 0 bases clipped from V and 4 bases from J, the junction kept 4 bases outside the gene matches. The CDR3 extends over 16 amino acids. The CDR3 bases are TGTGCCAGCAGCGTAGCTAGCGGGAGCGGTTACAATGAGCAGTTCTTC. This encodes CASSVASGSGYNEQFF.

This chain uses TRBV5-1 with TRBJ1-5; D may be TRBD1 (6 bases). The CDR3 totals 15 residues. Germline-derived CDR1 and CDR2 are SGHRS and YFSETQ. Trimming cost V 2 bases and J 3 bases, with 12 bases left between them. The CDR3 DNA reads as TGCGCCAGCAGCTTCGGGACACATAACAATCAGCCCCAGCATTTT. Encoded protein: CASSFGTHNNQPQHF. The variable domain in full, with the rest retrieved from reference TRBV5-1 and TRBJ1-5, is KAGVTQTPRYLIKTRGQQVTLSCSPISGHRSVSWYQQTPGQGLQFLFEYFSETQRNKGNFPGRFSGRQFSNSRSEMNVSTLELGDSALYLCASSFGTHNNQPQHFGDGTRLSIL.

The chain couples TRBV4-2 to TRBJ2-3, with D uncertain. With 0 bases removed from V and 6 bases from J, the gap between germline ends came to 16 bases. The CDR3 extends over 16 amino acids. Germline V gives CDR1 LGHNA, CDR2 YNFKEQ. In DNA form, the CDR3 reads TGTGCCAGCAGCCAAGAACTAATCACCCCGAGGGATACGCAGTATTTT. Its translation is CASSQELITPRDTQYF.

This sequence joins TRBV23-1 and TRBJ2-5; D remains unclear. TRBV23-1 has ORF status, its function being uncertain. CDR3 size: 15 residues. The germline V and J ends were trimmed by 2 bases and 7 bases, with 17 bases remaining between them. The CDR3 DNA sequence: TGCGCCAGCAGTCAACGGAACACTCGCCGAGGGACCCAGTACTTC. It translates to CASSQRNTRRGTQYF.

The chain joins TRBV21-1 to TRBJ2-7; TRBD2 is the table's D call and was not checked against the DNA. TRBV21-1 counts as a pseudogene. This CDR3 has 19 residues. CDR3 DNA: TGTGCCAGCAGCAAGATCGGGACTCCCGGACTGGCGGTGGGATACGAGCAGTACTTC. This codes for CASSKIGTPGLAVGYEQYF.

This rearrangement joins TRBV18 to TRBJ2-7, with TRBD1 matching 7 bases. V lost 4 bases to trimming and J lost 1 base; unmatched junction nucleotides: 7. The CDR3 has 15 amino acids. The germline V gene has CDR1 KGHSH and CDR2 LQKENI. CDR3 amino acids: CASSQRTGQSYEQYF. Here the CDR3 DNA reads TGTGCCAGCTCACAGCGGACAGGTCAATCCTACGAGCAGTACTTC. Full variable domain (outside the CDR3, taken from reference TRBV18 and TRBJ2-7): NAGVMQNPRHLVRRRGQEARLRCSPMKGHSHVYWYRQLPEEGLKFMVYLQKENIIDESGMPKERFSAEFPKEGPSILRIQQVVRGDSAAYFCASSQRTGQSYEQYFGPGTRLTVT.

This rearrangement joins TRBV6-1 to TRBJ2-7, with 9 nucleotides matching TRBD1. The CDR3 totals 14 residues. The V and J ends lost 5 bases and 6 bases, in that order; junction bases with no gene match: 8. The germline V gene encodes CDR1 MNHNS and CDR2 SASEGT. Here the CDR3 DNA reads TGTGCCAGCAGTAAGGACAGGGGATCAGGCGAGCAGTACTTC. This encodes CASSKDRGSGEQYF.

J is TRBJ1-5 and V is TRBV5-4; D is perhaps TRBD1 (5 bases). CDR1 and CDR2 (germline): SGHNT, YYREEE (reference sequence). The CDR3 contains 16 residues. V lost 0 bases, J lost 1 base, and 11 bases lay in between. CDR3 amino acids: CASSLGGVQSNQPQHF. CDR3 nucleotide sequence: TGTGCCAGCAGCTTGGGGGGGGTACAGAGCAATCAGCCCCAGCATTTT.

J is TRBJ2-2 and V is TRBV19, with D hard to call. The CDR3 has 14 residues. Germline V gene data show CDR1 as LNHDA and CDR2 as SQIVND (reference sequence). V gave up 11 bases and J gave up 0 bases, with 13 bases separating them. CDR3 bases: TGTGCCGGACGGGCGGCAGCGAACACCGGGGAGCTGTTTTTT. Its protein product is CAGRAAANTGELFF.

In this sample, this clone turned up once. A read error may account for a junction end that differs from germline. The same CDR3 also results from other DNA sequences found in this sample. J is TRBJ2-7 and V is TRBV5-4; 8 nucleotides align to TRBD1. The CDR3 length is 15 residues. Per the germline V gene, CDR1 is SGHNT and CDR2 is YYREEE (reference sequence). The CDR3 loop is CASSRVGTGPYEQYF. CDR3 DNA: TGTGCCAGCAGCCGTGTGGGGACAGGACCCTATGAGCAGTACTTC.

Note on this clone: The same CDR3 is also encoded by other DNA sequences in this sample. V and J are TRBV29-1 and TRBJ2-2, with D perhaps being TRBD1 or TRBD2 (7 bases each). Trimming removed 5 bases from V and 4 bases from J, with 14 bases in between. This CDR3 is built from 14 residues. Per the germline V gene, CDR1 is SQVTM and CDR2 is ANQGSEA. CDR3 DNA sequence: TGCAGCGTTACTCAGGGGGGGGGCACCGGGGAGCTGTTTTTT. Translating it yields CSVTQGGGTGELFF.

This chain links TRBV7-6 with TRBJ2-7, with no clear D. Germline V gene sequence: CDR1 SGHVS, CDR2 FNYEAQ. V lost 4 bases and J lost 0, with 7 bases in between. CDR3 length: 13 amino acids. CDR3 coding DNA: TGTGCCAGCAGCTCTACTGCCTCCTACGAGCAGTACTTC. Translation gives CASSSTASYEQYF. The whole variable domain, remainder taken from reference TRBV7-6 and TRBJ2-7, is GAGVSQSPRYKVTKRGQDVALRCDPISGHVSLYWYRQALGQGPEFLTYFNYEAQQDKSGLPNDRFSAERPEGSISTLTIQRTEQRDSAMYRCASSSTASYEQYFGPGTRLTVT.

This chain joins TRBV25-1 and TRBJ2-3; D remains ambiguous. Germline lookup yields CDR1 MGHDK and CDR2 SYGVNS. V was shortened by 5 bases and J by 4 bases, with 13 bases between the two germline ends. The CDR3 has 14 amino acids. CDR3 region: CASSPGGRADTQYF. CDR3 coding DNA: TGTGCCAGCAGTCCAGGCGGTAGGGCAGATACGCAGTATTTT. Filled out from reference TRBV25-1 and TRBJ2-3, the complete variable domain reads EADIYQTPRYLVIGTGKKITLECSQTMGHDKMYWYQQDPGMELHLIHYSYGVNSTEKGDLSSESTVSRIRTEHFPLTLESARPSHTSQYLCASSPGGRADTQYFGPGTRLTVL.